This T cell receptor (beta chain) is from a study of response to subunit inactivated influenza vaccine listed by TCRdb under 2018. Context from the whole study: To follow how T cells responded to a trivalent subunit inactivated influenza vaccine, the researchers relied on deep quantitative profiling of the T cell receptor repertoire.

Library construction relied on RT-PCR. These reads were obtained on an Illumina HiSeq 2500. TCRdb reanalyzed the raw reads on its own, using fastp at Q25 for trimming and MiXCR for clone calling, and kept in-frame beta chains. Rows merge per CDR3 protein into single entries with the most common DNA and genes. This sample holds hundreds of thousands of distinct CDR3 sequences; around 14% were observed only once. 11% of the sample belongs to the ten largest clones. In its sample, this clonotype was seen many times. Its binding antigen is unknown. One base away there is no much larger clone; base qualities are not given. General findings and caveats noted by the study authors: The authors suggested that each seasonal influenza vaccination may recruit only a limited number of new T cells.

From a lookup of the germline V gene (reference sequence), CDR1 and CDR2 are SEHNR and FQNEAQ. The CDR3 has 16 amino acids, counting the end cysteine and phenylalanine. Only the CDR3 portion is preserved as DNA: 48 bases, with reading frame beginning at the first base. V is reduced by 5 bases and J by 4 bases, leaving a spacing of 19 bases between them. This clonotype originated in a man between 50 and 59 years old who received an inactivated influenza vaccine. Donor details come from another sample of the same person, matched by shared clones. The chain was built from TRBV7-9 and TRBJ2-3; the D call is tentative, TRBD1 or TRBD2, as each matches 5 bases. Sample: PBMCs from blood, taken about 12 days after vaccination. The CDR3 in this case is CASSAGTSGMADTQYF. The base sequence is TGTGCCAGCAGCGCAGGGACCTCCGGAATGGCAGATACGCAGTATTTT.